This T cell receptor (beta chain) was captured in a study of T cells in Graves' hyperthyroidism and ophthalmopathy. Germline V gene sequence: CDR1 WSHSY, CDR2 SAAADI. Unmatched junction bases numbered 7, after V lost 6 bases and J lost 9 bases. The length of the CDR3 is 13 residues. Amplified regions were TCR beta CDR3 sequences from RNA transcripts. During a first-round RT-PCR of the TCR CDR3, the HTBI primer set was used. TCRdb fed the multiplex PCR reads into MiXCR, producing one record per CDR3 protein. This table has hundreds of thousands of distinct CDR3 sequences, less than 25% appearing once. Disease lasting under 3 months, a NOSPECS grade of at least 4, and a Clinical Activity Score of at least 3 were features of the ophthalmopathy patients.

Sequencing used blood. The rearrangement links TRBV10-2 to TRBJ1-5; 8 bases align to TRBD1. This clonotype originated in a man aged 25 to 45 with Graves' ophthalmopathy. The CDR3 region is CASRGQGPGPQHF. DNA for the CDR3: TGCGCCAGCAGAGGACAGGGCCCGGGGCCCCAGCATTTT.